These 14 T cell receptor beta chains were all obtained from the same sample, sequenced in a study of T cells in Graves' hyperthyroidism and ophthalmopathy. TCR beta CDR3 region amplification was performed from RNA transcripts. HTBI primers drove first-round RT-PCR of the TCR CDR3. TCRdb called the multiplex PCR reads again in MiXCR, with one record for every CDR3 protein. Seen here are 500,000 to 550,000 distinct CDR3 sequences, approximately 20% observed once, and the top ten hold less than 55%. The sample comprised blood. The receptors stem from a man aged 35 to 55 with Graves' ophthalmopathy.

Comments on this clonotype: One base away lies a much larger clone, so this may be a sequencing read error. This chain joins TRBV28 and TRBJ2-3, with TRBD2 as a possible D gene (6 bases). V lost 6 bases, J lost 6 bases, and 16 bases lay in between. The CDR3 spans 14 residues. Germline V gene lookup returns CDR1 MDHEN and CDR2 SYDVKM. DNA of the CDR3: TGTGCCAGCAGGCGGGACTTGAAAGCGGATACGCAGTATTTT. It specifies CASRRDLKADTQYF.

This chain joins TRBV6-2 or TRBV6-3 and TRBJ1-5; tentatively, D is TRBD1 (5 bases). Germline V CDR1 and CDR2: MNHEY, SVGEGT. The CDR3 totals 17 residues. Trimming removed 3 bases at V and 0 bases at J, with 15 bases between. In nucleotides, the CDR3 is TGTGCCAGCAGTTATCCCCCAGGGACTTTTAGCAATCAGCCCCAGCATTTT. The encoded protein is CASSYPPGTFSNQPQHF.

This clonotype was found many times. This chain joins TRBV11-3 and TRBJ2-7; a possible D gene is TRBD1 (5 bases). The CDR3 totals 15 residues. CDR1 and CDR2 from the germline V gene are SGHNT and YENEEA. Trimming cost V 0 bases and J 2 bases, with 11 bases left between them. CDR3 loop: CASSLDLDNAYEQYF. CDR3 DNA sequence: TGTGCCAGCAGCTTAGATCTGGACAATGCCTACGAGCAGTACTTC.

The chain combines TRBV27 with TRBJ2-3, with D perhaps matching TRBD2 (6 bases). Germline V gives CDR1 MNHEY, CDR2 SMNVEV (reference sequence). This CDR3 spans 15 amino acids. The V and J ends lost 2 bases and 0 bases respectively, with 9 bases between them. CDR3 sequence: CASSLAGFSTDTQYF. In DNA, the CDR3 is TGTGCCAGCAGTTTAGCGGGGTTTAGCACAGATACGCAGTATTTT.

Turning to this clonotype: This clone may be a read error of a much larger clone one base away. The chain recombines TRBV28 with TRBJ2-1, with TRBD2 matching over 13 bases. Germline V gives CDR1 MDHEN, CDR2 SYDVKM. J gave up 12 bases and V 2 bases, and 10 bases lay outside the gene matches. The CDR3 is made up of 16 amino acids. The CDR3 DNA follows: TGTGCCAGCAGTTTACGCCCACTAGCGGGAGGGAAAGGGCAGTTCTTC. Translation gives CASSLRPLAGGKGQFF. The whole variable domain, remainder taken from reference TRBV28 and TRBJ2-1, is DVKVTQSSRYLVKRTGEKVFLECVQDMDHENMFWYRQDPGLGLRLIYFSYDVKMKEKGDIPEGYSVSREKKERFSLILESASTNQTSMYLCASSLRPLAGGKGQFFGPGTRLTVL.

This clonotype came up a few times. V usage is TRBV24-1 and J usage is TRBJ2-5, with 9 bases matching TRBD1. Germline loops: CDR1 KGHDR, CDR2 SFDVKD. This CDR3 comprises 16 residues. Unmatched junction bases numbered 8, after V lost 4 bases and J lost 3 bases. CDR3 coding DNA: TGTGCCACCAGTGACTCTACGGACAGGGGCGAAGAGACCCAGTACTTC. Translation: CATSDSTDRGEETQYF.

This clonotype was observed once. A much bigger clone sits one base away, suggesting this may be a read error. The rearrangement links TRBV7-2 to TRBJ2-3, with D unclear. Trimming left V 5 bases short and J 0 bases short, with 12 bases between. The CDR3 runs 15 residues. Germline assignment: CDR1 SGHTA and CDR2 FQGNSA. CDR3 in DNA: TGTGCCAGCAGCCCCAGGAGTGTTAGCACAGATACGCAGTATTTT. This encodes CASSPRSVSTDTQYF. Based on the CDR3 plus reference TRBV7-2 and TRBJ2-3, the full variable domain is GAGVSQSPSNKVTEKGKDVELRCDPISGHTALYWYRQSLGQGLEFLIYFQGNSAPDKSGLPSDRFSAERTGGSVSTLTIQRTQQEDSAVYLCASSPRSVSTDTQYFGPGTRLTVL.

This clonotype was counted at least ten times. The rearrangement links TRBV3-1 to TRBJ2-7; TRBD1 or TRBD2 may be the D gene (5 bases each). CDR1 is LGHDT, CDR2 YNNKEL, per germline (reference sequence). This CDR3 has 13 amino acids. Trimming took off 6 bases at V and 4 bases at J, with 13 bases between the two ends. CDR3 sequence (DNA): TGTGCCAGCAGTCCCCAGGGAGTATACGAGCAGTACTTC. The encoded protein is CASSPQGVYEQYF.

CDR3 amino acids: CASSQPPYSQPQHF. CDR3 coding DNA: TGCGCCAGCAGCCAACCTCCCTATTCGCAGCCCCAGCATTTT. V is TRBV4-3 and J is TRBJ1-5; D unresolved. The CDR3 extends over 14 amino acids. CDR1 and CDR2 (germline): LGHNA, YSLEER. Trimming left V 2 bases short and J 7 bases short, with 12 bases between.

This clonotype appeared many times. The rearrangement joins TRBV7-2 to TRBJ2-1, with 8 bases matching TRBD2. CDR1 and CDR2 (germline): SGHTA, FQGNSA. This CDR3 region has 14 residues. V was pared by 5 bases and J by 5 bases, with 5 bases of the junction left unmatched. In DNA, the CDR3 is TGTGCCAGCAGCATCAGCGGGAGAAACAATGAGCAGTTCTTC. It is translated as CASSISGRNNEQFF.

V is TRBV5-1 and J is TRBJ2-7, with no clear D. Germline V gene sequence: CDR1 SGHRS, CDR2 YFSETQ. This CDR3 region has 14 residues. Trimming cost V 2 bases and J 3 bases, with 12 bases left between them. The CDR3 DNA reads as TGCGCCAGCAGCTTCGGCAGCTACGGCTACGAGCAGTACTTC. It is translated as CASSFGSYGYEQYF.

This clonotype was observed a few times. The chain uses TRBV30 and TRBJ2-3; 14 positions match TRBD2. V was clipped by 1 base and J by 5 bases; unmatched bases: 5. CDR3 length: 16 residues. Germline lookup yields CDR1 GTSNPN and CDR2 SVGIG (reference sequence). CDR3 nucleotide sequence: TGTGCCTGGAGTGCGACTAGCGGGAGGGCCGGAGATACGCAGTATTTT. This translates into CAWSATSGRAGDTQYF.

This clonotype was counted between two and nine times. The chain links TRBV7-2 to TRBJ2-7; 7 nucleotides line up with TRBD1. The CDR3 length is 17 residues. CDR1 is SGHTA, CDR2 FQGNSA, per germline. The V and J ends lost 1 base and 5 bases, in that order; junction bases with no gene match: 14. CDR3 loop: CASSLGDRVRPKNEQYF. The CDR3 DNA follows: TGTGCCAGCAGCTTAGGAGACAGGGTGAGGCCAAAAAACGAGCAGTACTTC.

V is TRBV2 and J is TRBJ2-5, with D uncertain. The CDR3 is 14 amino acids. Germline V lookup: CDR1 SNHLY, CDR2 FYNNEI. V gave up 2 bases and J gave up 2 bases, with 9 bases separating them. In DNA form, the CDR3 reads TGTGCCAGCAGTGAACGGCCGTGGCAAGAGACCCAGTACTTC. This sequence encodes CASSERPWQETQYF.